This T cell receptor (beta chain) was captured in a study of T cells in localized non-small cell lung cancer. Study-wide findings and caveats: The study found T cell clonality highest in uninvolved adjacent lung, above tumor. Detection in adjacent lung was observed for a median approximately 52 of the top 100 tumor clones.

This clone was observed a handful of times. Its antigen is not known. TCRdb's table, derived via immunoSEQ multiplex PCR, lists solely in-frame clones and lacks some. The sample includes 1,000 or so clones, less than 25% of them seen just once. This CDR3 is built from 17 residues. The source material was lung tumor tissue, sampled before any cancer treatment. The genes are TRBV7-5 and TRBJ1-4. TRBV7-5 is marked as a pseudogene. The clonotype was recovered from a male donor older than 55 with stage II lung adenocarcinoma. In DNA, the CDR3 is TGTGCCAGCAGCCCAAGTGGGGAGACAGCAACGAATGAAAAACTGTTTTTT. This gives the protein CASSPSGETATNEKLFF.